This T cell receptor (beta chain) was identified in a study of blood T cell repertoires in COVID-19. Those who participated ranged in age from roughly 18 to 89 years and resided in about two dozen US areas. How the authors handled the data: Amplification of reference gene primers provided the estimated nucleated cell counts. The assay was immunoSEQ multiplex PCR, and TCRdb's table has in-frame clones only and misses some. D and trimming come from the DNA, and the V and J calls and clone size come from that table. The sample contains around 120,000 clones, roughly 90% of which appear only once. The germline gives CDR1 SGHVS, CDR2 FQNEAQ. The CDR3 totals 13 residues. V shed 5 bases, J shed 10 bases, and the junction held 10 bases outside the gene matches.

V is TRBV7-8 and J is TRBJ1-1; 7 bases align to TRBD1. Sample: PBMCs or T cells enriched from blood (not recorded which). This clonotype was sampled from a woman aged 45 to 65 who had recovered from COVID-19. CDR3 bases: TGTGCCAGCAGCCTCCGGGACAGTATGAGAGCTTTCTTT. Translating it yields CASSLRDSMRAFF.